These T cell receptor beta chains were read from a single sample in a study of Graves' ophthalmopathy and Graves' hyperthyroidism. TCRdb re-called the multiplex PCR reads through MiXCR, storing one row per CDR3 protein. The sample includes almost 750,000 distinct CDR3 sequences, approximately 40% of them seen just once. Sequencing was done on a sample of peripheral blood. The receptors shown here come from an adult man with Graves' ophthalmopathy. Both conserved end residues are part of each CDR3. The D gene is left open where the match is weak. For some rows the clone size is stated as once, few or many, or as a class when expanded; others skip it.

j_call,v_call,cdr3_length,clone_size,d_call,cdr3_aa,cdr3_nt
TRBJ2-7,TRBV20-1,15,.,TRBD2,CSARRGGGGAGEQYF,TGCAGTGCTAGGCGGGGGGGCGGGGGAGCAGGCGAGCAGTACTTC
TRBJ2-6,TRBV5-1,15,once,.,CASCPDSSGANVLTF,TGCGCCAGCTGCCCCGACAGCTCTGGGGCCAACGTCCTGACTTTC
TRBJ1-1,TRBV29-1,15,.,TRBD1,CSVGRGQIDDTEAFF,TGCAGCGTTGGCCGGGGACAGATTGATGACACTGAAGCTTTCTTT
TRBJ2-2,TRBV24-1,16,many,.,CATSDYRDTNTGELFF,TGTGCCACCAGTGATTACCGGGACACCAACACCGGGGAGCTGTTTTTT
TRBJ1-4,TRBV2,14,many,.,CATTEDATNEKLFF,TGTGCCACGACAGAGGACGCAACTAATGAAAAACTGTTTTTT
TRBJ1-5,TRBV6-9,13,.,.,CASRGDGSRPQHF,TGTGCCAGCAGGGGGGACGGCTCACGGCCCCAGCATTTT
TRBJ1-1,TRBV6-6,11,few,.,CASSYRSEAFF,TGTGCCAGCAGTTACCGGAGTGAAGCTTTCTTT
TRBJ1-5,TRBV10-3,14,.,.,CAISESGDQETQHF,TGTGCCATCAGTGAGTCGGGAGATCAAGAGACCCAGCATTTT
TRBJ1-1,TRBV5-4,13,.,.,CASSTTTGTGTFF,TGTGCCAGCAGCACGACGACCGGGACCGGGACTTTCTTT
TRBJ1-1,TRBV20-1,13,few,.,CSARAYGVTEAFF,TGCAGTGCTAGGGCCTACGGGGTTACTGAAGCTTTCTTT
TRBJ1-2,TRBV25-1,15,.,TRBD1,CASSDLGQGAYGYTF,TGTGCCAGCAGTGACCTGGGACAGGGTGCCTATGGCTACACCTTC
TRBJ2-5,TRBV24-1,13,few,.,CATDRAFQETQYF,TGTGCCACCGACCGGGCGTTCCAAGAGACCCAGTACTTC
TRBJ2-2,TRBV7-9,19,.,TRBD2,CASSHPPRFGTTDHRELFF,TGTGCCAGCAGCCACCCACCCCGTTTTGGGACTACGGATCACCGGGAGCTGTTTTTT
TRBJ2-7,TRBV20-1,17,.,TRBD2,CSARDVLSGGERFEQYF,TGCAGTGCTAGAGATGTCCTGTCTGGGGGGGAGAGGTTCGAGCAGTACTTC
TRBJ1-1,TRBV27,16,few,.,CASSPAGVGSGTEAFF,TGTGCCAGCAGTCCAGCTGGGGTGGGGAGCGGCACTGAAGCTTTCTTT
TRBJ1-2,TRBV9,13,many,.,CASSVEDSDGYTF,TGTGCCAGCAGCGTTGAGGACTCGGATGGCTACACCTTC
TRBJ1-2,TRBV7-9,13,.,.,CASSLSFTGGYTF,TGTGCCAGCAGCTTATCATTTACCGGCGGCTACACCTTC
TRBJ2-7,TRBV9,14,.,.,CASSPWDDSYEQYF,TGTGCCAGCAGCCCCTGGGACGACTCCTACGAGCAGTACTTC
TRBJ2-5,TRBV20-1,14,.,.,CSARVVRAQETQYF,TGCAGTGCTAGAGTTGTCCGCGCGCAAGAGACCCAGTACTTC
TRBJ1-2,TRBV2,15,many,.,CASLFRDTNLYGYTF,TGTGCCAGCCTTTTTAGGGACACGAACCTCTATGGCTACACCTTC
TRBJ2-1,TRBV25-1,14,.,.,CASSAPRTVNEQFF,TGTGCCAGCAGTGCTCCTAGGACAGTCAATGAGCAGTTCTTC
TRBJ2-7,TRBV11-2,13,many,.,CASSLVGGNEQYF,TGTGCCAGCAGCTTAGTGGGAGGCAACGAGCAGTACTTC
TRBJ1-1,TRBV14,14,many,.,CASSQVRGNTEAFF,TGTGCCAGCAGCCAAGTCCGGGGGAACACTGAAGCTTTCTTT
TRBJ1-5,TRBV10-3,17,.,.,CASRQGAAEPEGQPQHF,TGTGCCAGCAGACAAGGGGCCGCGGAACCAGAGGGTCAGCCCCAGCATTTT
TRBJ2-6,TRBV19,14,many,.,CASTSGYSANVLTF,TGTGCCAGTACTTCAGGGTATAGCGCCAACGTCCTGACTTTC
TRBJ2-7,TRBV7-9,15,many,.,CASSPWGARLYEQYF,TGTGCCAGCAGCCCCTGGGGGGCCCGCCTCTACGAGCAGTACTTC
TRBJ2-7,TRBV5-6,14,.,.,CASSLGAAVYEQYF,TGTGCCAGCAGCTTGGGAGCGGCAGTCTACGAGCAGTACTTC
TRBJ1-4,TRBV6-5,14,few,TRBD1,CASCSDRTIGKLFF,TGTGCCAGCTGTTCGGACAGGACAATCGGAAAACTGTTTTTT
TRBJ1-4,TRBV29-1,13,many,TRBD1,CSVERDRDRKLFF,TGCAGCGTTGAACGGGACAGGGATCGAAAACTGTTTTTT
TRBJ2-5,TRBV7-8,16,many,TRBD2,CASSLGLAGARETQYF,TGTGCCAGCAGCTTGGGACTAGCGGGAGCCCGGGAGACCCAGTACTTC
TRBJ2-7,TRBV29-1,12,.,.,CSHRDTSYEQYF,TGCAGTCATAGGGACACCTCCTACGAGCAGTACTTC
TRBJ1-5,TRBV24-1,14,once,.,CATSDRKGDQPQHF,TGTGCCACCAGTGATAGGAAAGGGGATCAGCCCCAGCATTTT
TRBJ2-7,TRBV12-3/TRBV12-4,16,.,.,CASSSPAPGHGLEQYF,TGTGCCAGCAGTTCGCCAGCCCCGGGACACGGCCTCGAGCAGTACTTC
TRBJ2-2,TRBV25-1,15,few,.,CASSYGPDSVRELFF,TGTGCCAGCAGTTACGGGCCGGACAGCGTCCGGGAGCTGTTTTTT
TRBJ2-7,TRBV7-9,15,.,.,CASSLIPGGRNEQYF,TGTGCCAGCAGCTTAATTCCAGGGGGGAGAAACGAGCAGTACTTC
TRBJ1-1,TRBV29-1,12,.,TRBD1,CSVGTGLTEAFF,TGCAGCGTGGGGACAGGGCTCACTGAAGCTTTCTTT
TRBJ2-2,TRBV29-1,12,many,.,CSVGDDAGELFF,TGCAGCGTTGGCGACGACGCCGGGGAGCTGTTTTTT
TRBJ1-1,TRBV10-3,16,.,.,CASSDLERGWNTEAFF,TGTGCCAGCAGCGATCTGGAACGGGGTTGGAACACTGAAGCTTTCTTT
TRBJ1-6,TRBV9,15,.,.,CASTLTGTYNSPLHF,TGTGCCAGCACCCTCACGGGCACCTATAATTCACCCCTCCACTTT
TRBJ1-1,TRBV10-3,14,many,.,CASSEFAPDTEAFF,TGTGCCAGCAGTGAGTTCGCCCCGGACACTGAAGCTTTCTTT
TRBJ2-5,TRBV4-1,13,.,.,CASSQGDQETQYF,TGCGCCAGCAGCCAAGGAGACCAAGAGACCCAGTACTTC
TRBJ2-2,TRBV25-1,13,.,.,CAWSDTYTGELFF,TGTGCCTGGAGCGACACGTACACCGGGGAGCTGTTTTTT
TRBJ2-5,TRBV12-3/TRBV12-4,15,few,.,CASTDLGGVGETQYF,TGTGCCAGCACGGACCTAGGGGGGGTTGGAGAGACCCAGTACTTC
TRBJ1-5,TRBV20-1,12,many,.,CSVTGSSQPQHF,TGCAGTGTCACAGGGTCTAGTCAGCCCCAGCATTTT
TRBJ2-7,TRBV7-9,13,many,TRBD2,CASNPAGEVEQYF,TGTGCCAGCAACCCAGCGGGAGAGGTCGAGCAGTACTTC